These 9 T cell receptor beta chains were all obtained from the same sample, sequenced in a study of blood T cell repertoires in COVID-19. Here immunoSEQ multiplex PCR was the method, and the copy in TCRdb shows in-frame clones only, minus some. The repertoire consists of about 190,000 clones, with more than 70% occurring once and the leading ten covering more than 7.5%. The sample consisted of PBMCs or T cells enriched from blood (not recorded which). The receptors were sampled from a woman in her thirties who had recovered from COVID-19.

The V gene is TRBV30, the J gene TRBJ1-2; 8 nucleotides agree with TRBD1. V shed 4 bases, J shed 9 bases, and the junction held 13 bases outside the gene matches. Per germline, CDR1 GTSNPN and CDR2 SVGIG (reference sequence). There are 14 residues in the CDR3. Here the CDR3 reads CAWTLQRTGKSYTF. The DNA of the CDR3 is TGTGCCTGGACTCTCCAACGGACAGGGAAAAGCTACACCTTC.

This clone was counted once. The chain uses TRBV19 and TRBJ2-6; a weak D match, TRBD1 (6 bases). The CDR3 is 15 amino acids. Germline CDR1 is LNHDA and CDR2 is SQIVND (reference sequence). V was clipped by 8 bases and J by 1 base, with 12 bases between them. The CDR3 sequence is CASLLTGSGANVLTF. DNA for the CDR3: TGTGCCAGTCTTCTCACAGGGTCTGGGGCCAACGTCCTGACTTTC.

J is TRBJ1-2 and V is TRBV12-3 or TRBV12-4; the D is unclear. The CDR3 totals 13 residues. The V end was cut by 6 bases, the J end by 1 base, with 9 bases between. As DNA, the CDR3 is TGTGCCAGCAGCAGAACAGTTAACTATGGCTACACCTTC. Encoded protein: CASSRTVNYGYTF.

The chain employs TRBV2 and TRBJ1-2; 11 nucleotides agree with TRBD1. The length of the CDR3 is 16 residues. Germline trimming cut 7 bases from V and 7 bases from J; bases unmatched to any gene: 14. CDR1 SNHLY and CDR2 FYNNEI come from the germline V gene. The CDR3 here is CASNQPGQGALLGYTF. The CDR3 nucleotides are TGTGCCAGCAATCAGCCAGGACAGGGGGCGCTTCTTGGCTACACCTTC.

The J gene is TRBJ1-1, the V gene TRBV7-9, with no clear D. Germline assignment: CDR1 SEHNR and CDR2 FQNEAQ (reference sequence). Deletions cut 2 bases from V and 1 base from J, with 5 bases between. The CDR3 consists of 13 residues. The CDR3 bases are TGTGCCAGCAGCTTACCTCCGAACACTGAAGCTTTCTTT. This gives the protein CASSLPPNTEAFF.

The chain has TRBV27 and TRBJ2-2; 7 nucleotides agree with TRBD1. The junction had 9 bases not matched to a gene; V was cut back by 6 bases and J by 5 bases. The CDR3 loop spans 15 amino acids. Per germline, CDR1 MNHEY and CDR2 SMNVEV (reference sequence). The CDR3 reads CASSLSGTATGELFF. The CDR3 nucleotides read TGTGCCAGCAGCCTCTCCGGGACAGCAACCGGGGAGCTGTTTTTT.

For this clone: This same CDR3 is encoded by further DNA sequences in the sample. The chain uses TRBV5-1 and TRBJ2-3; 12 nucleotides match TRBD2. The V and J ends lost 5 bases and 3 bases, in that order; junction bases with no gene match: 7. In germline, CDR1 is SGHRS, CDR2 YFSETQ. The CDR3 sequence is 16 residues long. The CDR3 sequence: CASSSGLAGRTDTQYF. The CDR3 DNA sequence: TGCGCCAGCAGTTCAGGACTAGCGGGAAGAACAGATACGCAGTATTTT.

This clone was seen once. The chain links TRBV7-8 to TRBJ1-5; D gene ambiguous. The germline V gene has CDR1 SGHVS and CDR2 FQNEAQ. CDR3 length: 18 residues. V was cut by 1 base and J by 2 bases, with 18 bases left in between. The CDR3 spells CASSLGSADFIGNQPQHF. In DNA form, the CDR3 reads TGTGCCAGCAGCTTAGGGTCGGCAGACTTTATAGGCAATCAGCCCCAGCATTTT. Using reference TRBV7-8 and TRBJ1-5 for the parts outside the CDR3, the full variable domain is GAGVSQSPRYKVAKRGQDVALRCDPISGHVSLFWYQQALGQGPEFLTYFQNEAQLDKSGLPSDRFFAERPEGSVSTLKIQRTQQEDSAVYLCASSLGSADFIGNQPQHFGDGTRLSIL.

The chain is built from TRBV7-9 and TRBJ2-3, with D unresolved. Trimming took off 0 bases at V and 2 bases at J, with 15 bases between the two ends. The germline V gene encodes CDR1 SEHNR and CDR2 FQNEAQ (reference sequence). CDR3 length: 17 amino acids. The CDR3, as DNA: TGTGCCAGCAGCTTAGCCGAGACACCCCTCTCCACAGATACGCAGTATTTT. It translates to CASSLAETPLSTDTQYF.